This TCR beta chain was retrieved from a study of CDR3 diversity in severe acne. Each CDR3 protein gets one entry after TCRdb re-called the PCR reads with MiXCR. The repertoire includes 100,000 or so distinct CDR3 sequences, around 56% of them detected once, and approximately 13% sits in the top ten. CDR1 is MNHEY, CDR2 SVGEGT, per germline. The CDR3 loop spans 14 amino acids. Trimming removed 2 bases at V and 7 bases at J, with 12 bases between. Sequencing used blood. This TCR was sampled from a male donor with acne. The rearrangement links TRBV6-2 or TRBV6-3 to TRBJ2-1, with D perhaps TRBD1 (6 bases). As DNA, the CDR3 is TGTGCCAGCAGTTACACGACCGGACAGAATGAGCAGTTCTTC. Translation gives CASSYTTGQNEQFF.